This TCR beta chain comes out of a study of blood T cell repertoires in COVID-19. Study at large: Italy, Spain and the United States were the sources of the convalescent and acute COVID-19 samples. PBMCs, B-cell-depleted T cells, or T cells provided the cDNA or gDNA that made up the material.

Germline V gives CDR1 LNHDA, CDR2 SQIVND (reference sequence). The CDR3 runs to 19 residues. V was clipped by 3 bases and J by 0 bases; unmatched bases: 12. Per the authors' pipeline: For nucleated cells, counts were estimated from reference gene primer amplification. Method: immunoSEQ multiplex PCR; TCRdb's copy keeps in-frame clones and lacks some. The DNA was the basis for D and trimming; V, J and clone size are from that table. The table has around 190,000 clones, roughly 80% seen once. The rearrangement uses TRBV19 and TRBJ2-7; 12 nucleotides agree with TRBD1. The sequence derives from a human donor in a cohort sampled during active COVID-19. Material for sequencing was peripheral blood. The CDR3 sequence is CASSMGDRGPREGSYEQYF. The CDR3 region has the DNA TGTGCCAGTAGTATGGGGGACAGGGGGCCGAGGGAGGGCTCCTACGAGCAGTACTTC.